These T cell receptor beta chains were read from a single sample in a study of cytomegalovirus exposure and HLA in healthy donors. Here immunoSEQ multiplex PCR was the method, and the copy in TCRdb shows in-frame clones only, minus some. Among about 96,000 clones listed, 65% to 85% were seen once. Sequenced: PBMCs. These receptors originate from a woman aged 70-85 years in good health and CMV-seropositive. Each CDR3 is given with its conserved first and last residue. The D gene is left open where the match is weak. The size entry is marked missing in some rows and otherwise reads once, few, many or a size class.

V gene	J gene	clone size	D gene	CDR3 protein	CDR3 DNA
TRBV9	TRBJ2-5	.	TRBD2	CASSVVAGGGETQYF	TGTGCCAGCAGCGTAGTTGCGGGAGGGGGTGAGACCCAGTACTTC
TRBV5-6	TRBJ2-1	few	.	CASSLRTYNEQFF	TGTGCCAGCAGCCTGCGGACCTACAATGAGCAGTTCTTC
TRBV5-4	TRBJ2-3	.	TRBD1	CASSSRRTGSTDTQYF	TGTGCCAGCAGCTCCCGCCGGACAGGGAGCACAGATACGCAGTATTTT
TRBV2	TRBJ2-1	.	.	CASNEFREQFF	TGTGCCAGCAATGAGTTTCGTGAGCAGTTCTTC
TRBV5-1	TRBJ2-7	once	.	CASSLGGREQYF	TGCGCCAGCAGCTTGGGGGGGCGCGAGCAGTACTTC
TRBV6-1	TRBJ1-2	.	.	CASSGDRYGADGYTF	TGTGCCAGCAGCGGTGACAGGTATGGTGCGGATGGCTACACCTTC
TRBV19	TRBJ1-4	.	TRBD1	CASSITTGYNEKLFF	TGTGCCAGTAGTATAACGACAGGGTATAATGAAAAACTGTTTTTT
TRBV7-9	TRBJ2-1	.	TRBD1	CASSPSQGARYNEQFF	TGTGCCAGCAGCCCGTCACAGGGGGCGAGGTACAATGAGCAGTTCTTC
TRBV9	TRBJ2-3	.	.	CASSVQAGTQYF	TGTGCCAGCAGCGTACAAGCGGGTACGCAGTATTTT
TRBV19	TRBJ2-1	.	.	CASSSPTVTYNEQFF	TGTGCCAGTAGTTCCCCGACAGTCACCTACAATGAGCAGTTCTTC
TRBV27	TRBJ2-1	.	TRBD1	CASSPGQGAYEQFF	TGTGCCAGCAGTCCGGGACAGGGGGCGTATGAGCAGTTCTTC
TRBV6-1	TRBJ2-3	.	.	CASMLSSDSTDTQYF	TGTGCCAGCATGTTGAGTAGCGATAGCACAGATACGCAGTATTTT
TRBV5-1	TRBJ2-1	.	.	CASTLGGSSYNEQFF	TGCGCCAGCACTCTAGGGGGAAGCTCCTACAATGAGCAGTTCTTC
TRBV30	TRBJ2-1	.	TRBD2	CAWSAYSGTLNEQFF	TGTGCCTGGAGTGCGTATAGCGGGACTTTAAATGAGCAGTTCTTC
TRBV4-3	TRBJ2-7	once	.	CASSQEQGRAYEQYF	TGCGCCAGCAGCCAAGAACAGGGCCGTGCCTACGAGCAGTACTTC
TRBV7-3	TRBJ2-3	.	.	CASSLRGPTDTQYF	TGTGCCAGCAGCTTGCGGGGACCCACAGATACGCAGTATTTT
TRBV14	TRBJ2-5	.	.	CASTPWQGGRDQYF	TGTGCCAGCACCCCGTGGCAGGGGGGAAGGGACCAGTACTTC
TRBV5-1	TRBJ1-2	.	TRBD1	CASSLGQGIGYTF	TGCGCCAGCAGCTTGGGACAGGGGATCGGCTACACCTTC
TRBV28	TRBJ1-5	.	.	CASRPSGVWAGNQPQHF	TGTGCCAGCAGGCCTTCGGGGGTTTGGGCTGGCAATCAGCCCCAGCATTTT
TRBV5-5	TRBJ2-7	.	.	CASSLRQSYEQYF	TGTGCCAGCAGCTTGAGACAGAGCTACGAGCAGTACTTC
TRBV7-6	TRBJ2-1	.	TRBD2	CASRPGRTASGSSYNEQFF	TGTGCCAGCAGACCAGGACGGACGGCTAGCGGGAGCTCCTACAATGAGCAGTTCTTC
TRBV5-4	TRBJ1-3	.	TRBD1	CASSRRHRTGGNTIYF	TGTGCCAGCAGCCGCCGACACCGGACAGGTGGAAACACCATATATTTT
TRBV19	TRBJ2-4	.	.	CASSIGTGKNIQYF	TGTGCCAGTAGTATTGGCACAGGGAAAAACATTCAGTACTTC
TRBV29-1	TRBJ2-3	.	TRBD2	CSVDGGADTQYF	TGCAGCGTTGACGGGGGGGCAGATACGCAGTATTTT
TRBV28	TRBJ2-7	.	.	CATIDSYYEQYF	TGTGCCACAATCGACAGCTACTACGAGCAGTACTTC
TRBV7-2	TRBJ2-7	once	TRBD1	CASSLTTGLLYEQYF	TGTGCCAGCAGCTTAACGACAGGGTTACTCTACGAGCAGTACTTC
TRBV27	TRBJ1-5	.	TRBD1	CASSQGDQPQHF	TGTGCCAGCAGTCAGGGGGATCAGCCCCAGCATTTT
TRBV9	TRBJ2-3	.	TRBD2	CASSVVSGGRDTQYF	TGTGCCAGCAGCGTAGTTAGCGGGGGGCGGGATACGCAGTATTTT
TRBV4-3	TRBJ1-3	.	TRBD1	CASSQAPAPITGAGNTIYF	TGCGCCAGCAGCCAAGCCCCCGCCCCAATTACAGGGGCTGGAAACACCATATATTTT
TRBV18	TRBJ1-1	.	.	CASSLNSGSYAEAFF	TGTGCCAGCTCACTAAATTCGGGGTCTTATGCTGAAGCTTTCTTT
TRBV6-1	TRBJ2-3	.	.	CASSPLGAAQYF	TGTGCCAGCAGTCCCTTGGGAGCGGCGCAGTATTTT
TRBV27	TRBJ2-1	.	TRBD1	CASSRPSGTGGNEQFF	TGTGCCAGCAGTCGACCTTCCGGGACAGGGGGCAATGAGCAGTTCTTC
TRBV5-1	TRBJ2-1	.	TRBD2	CASSLELAGGRNEQFF	TGCGCCAGCAGCTTGGAGCTAGCGGGGGGGCGGAATGAGCAGTTCTTC
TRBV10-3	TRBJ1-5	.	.	CATRPGIGSQPQHF	TGTGCCACCAGACCCGGGATTGGCAGTCAGCCCCAGCATTTT
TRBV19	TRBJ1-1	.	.	CASTPHGRGSTTEAFF	TGTGCCAGTACCCCCCATGGAAGGGGATCTACCACTGAAGCTTTCTTT
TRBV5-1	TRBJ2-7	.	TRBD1	CASSFSGTGDYEQYF	TGTGCCAGCAGCTTCTCCGGGACAGGGGACTACGAGCAGTACTTC
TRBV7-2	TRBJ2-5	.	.	CASSPPYQETQYF	TGTGCCAGCAGCCCTCCGTATCAAGAGACCCAGTACTTC
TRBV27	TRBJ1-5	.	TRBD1	CASSLTGNNQPQHF	TGTGCCAGCAGCTTGACAGGGAATAATCAGCCCCAGCATTTT
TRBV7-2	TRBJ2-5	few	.	CASSLHLIAAKETQYF	TGTGCCAGCAGCCTACATTTAATAGCGGCTAAAGAGACCCAGTACTTC
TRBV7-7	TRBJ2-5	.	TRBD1	CASSKRTGGETQYF	TGTGCTAGCAGTAAGCGAACAGGGGGAGAGACCCAGTACTTC
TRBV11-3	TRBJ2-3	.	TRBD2	CASSPGLAGFADTQYF	TGTGCCAGCAGCCCCGGACTAGCGGGGTTCGCAGATACGCAGTATTTT
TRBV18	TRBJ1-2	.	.	CASSPSGQGNDYGYTF	TGTGCCAGCTCACCCTCGGGCCAGGGGAACGACTATGGCTACACCTTC
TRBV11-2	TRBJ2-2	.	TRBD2	CASSFRDYNTGELFF	TGTGCCAGCAGCTTCCGGGACTATAACACCGGGGAGCTGTTTTTT
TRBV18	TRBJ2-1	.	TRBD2	CASAVGPGGTGRANEQFF	TGTGCCAGCGCGGTCGGCCCGGGGGGAACCGGGCGGGCCAATGAGCAGTTCTTC
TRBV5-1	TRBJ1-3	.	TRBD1	CASSSGQASGNTIYF	TGCGCCAGCAGCTCCGGACAGGCCTCTGGAAACACCATATATTTT
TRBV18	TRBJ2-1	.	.	CASSPSGGILHNEQFF	TGTGCCAGCTCACCATCCGGCGGGATCCTACACAATGAGCAGTTCTTC
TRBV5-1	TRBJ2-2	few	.	CASSVTTGMDTGELFF	TGCGCCAGCAGCGTTACAACAGGGATGGACACCGGGGAGCTGTTTTTT
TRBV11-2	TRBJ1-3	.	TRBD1	CASSSTGVGNTIYF	TGTGCCAGCAGCTCCACAGGGGTCGGAAACACCATATATTTT
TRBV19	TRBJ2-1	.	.	CASSRLASATRPFF	TGTGCCAGTAGCCGGCTAGCTAGCGCAACCCGGCCGTTCTTC
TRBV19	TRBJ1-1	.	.	CAKGISSAFF	TGTGCCAAGGGGATTTCTTCAGCTTTCTTT
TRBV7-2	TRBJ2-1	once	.	CASSFAGRGYNEQFF	TGTGCCAGCAGCTTCGCAGGGAGGGGGTACAATGAGCAGTTCTTC
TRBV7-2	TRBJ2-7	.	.	CASSLADSYEQYF	TGTGCCAGCAGCTTAGCGGACAGCTACGAGCAGTACTTC
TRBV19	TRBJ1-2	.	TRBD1	CASSIAGGNGYTF	TGTGCCAGTAGTATCGCAGGGGGTAATGGCTACACCTTC
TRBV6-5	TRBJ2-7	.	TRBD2	CASSPRLAGAEQYF	TGTGCCAGCAGTCCCCGACTAGCGGGGGCCGAGCAGTACTTC
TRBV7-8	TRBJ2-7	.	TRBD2	CASSLLAGPYEQYF	TGTGCCAGCAGCTTACTAGCGGGGCCCTACGAGCAGTACTTC